The clone carrying this TCR beta chain occurred many times. Amplified TCR beta CDR3 regions came from RNA transcripts. The HTBI set primed first-round TCR CDR3 RT-PCR. Via MiXCR, TCRdb re-called the multiplex PCR reads, giving one row per CDR3 protein. The data show around 350,000 distinct CDR3 sequences, about 19% seen once. Diagnosis of hyperthyroidism was new in patients aged 18 to 65, and its duration was under 2 months. Exclusions: uncontrolled infection, other autoimmune disease, pregnancy, lactation. The authors obtained PBMCs from 9 to 10 ml of fresh peripheral blood. This sample is part of a study of T cells in Graves' hyperthyroidism and ophthalmopathy. The V end lost 6 bases, the J end lost 7 bases, and 16 bases lay between the germline ends. The CDR3 has 14 residues. Germline CDR1 MNHNS, CDR2 SASEGT.

V usage is TRBV6-1 and J usage is TRBJ1-5; possible D gene TRBD1, 5 bases. The TCR was taken from a woman between 18 and 29 years old with Graves' hyperthyroidism. The source material was blood. The DNA of the CDR3 is TGTGCCAGCAGCCCTCAGGGCCCCGGGCAGCCCCAGCATTTT. Its protein is CASSPQGPGQPQHF.